The next 29 T cell receptor beta chains were all read from a single sample in a study of blood T cell repertoires in COVID-19. Here immunoSEQ multiplex PCR was the method, and the copy in TCRdb shows in-frame clones only, minus some. The profile covers over 400,000 clones, with approximately 88% appearing a single time and about 8% taken by the ten largest. Sequenced: peripheral blood. These receptors came from a woman aged 50 to 60 with COVID-19, enrolled during active disease.

The chain uses TRBV5-6 and TRBJ2-7; D not resolved. Germline CDR1 is SGHDT and CDR2 is YYEEEE. Trimming removed 1 base from V and 1 base from J, with 6 bases in between. This CDR3 contains 13 residues. The CDR3 is CASSLFPSYEQYF. DNA for the CDR3: TGTGCCAGCAGCTTGTTCCCTTCCTACGAGCAGTACTTC.

This chain links TRBV2 with TRBJ1-2, with D perhaps matching TRBD1 (5 bases). Trimming pared 6 bases from V and 4 bases from J, leaving 9 bases between. This CDR3 contains 12 residues. CDR1 and CDR2 (germline): SNHLY, FYNNEI. CDR3 in DNA: TGTGCCAGCAGGTTTCAGGGCTATGGCTACACCTTC. Translated: CASRFQGYGYTF.

The chain couples TRBV12-5 to TRBJ1-1; D not certain. The CDR3 extends over 15 amino acids. Germline V lookup: CDR1 LGHNT, CDR2 FRNRAP. Trimming left V 0 bases short and J 4 bases short, with 12 bases between. The CDR3 coding sequence is TGTGCTAGTGGTTTGGTACGCGGGGTCGGCACTGAAGCTTTCTTT. Translated, it gives CASGLVRGVGTEAFF.

This chain uses TRBV19 with TRBJ1-5; a weak D match, TRBD1 (6 bases). The CDR3 runs to 18 residues. The V gene's germline CDR1 is LNHDA and CDR2 SQIVND (reference sequence). Trimming stripped 5 bases from V and 0 bases from J, with 20 bases between. CDR3 DNA: TGTGCCAGTAGTTATGGTGTTTTTAGGACAGCTAGCAATCAGCCCCAGCATTTT. Translated, it gives CASSYGVFRTASNQPQHF.

The chain combines TRBV19 with TRBJ1-1; no clear D. With 0 bases removed from V and 5 bases from J, the gap between germline ends came to 10 bases. Germline V gene sequence: CDR1 LNHDA, CDR2 SQIVND (reference sequence). CDR3 size: 14 residues. CDR3 coding DNA: TGTGCCAGTAGTATAGATCTTATGGCTACTGAAGCTTTCTTT. This translates into CASSIDLMATEAFF.

This chain joins TRBV6-5 and TRBJ1-2, with 7 positions matching TRBD1. The J segment lost 8 bases and the V segment lost 6 bases, leaving 6 bases of the junction unmatched. CDR3 length: 12 amino acids. Per the germline V gene, CDR1 is MNHEY and CDR2 is SVGAGI. The DNA for the CDR3 is TGTGCCAGCAGGCGACAGGGTGGCGGCTACACCTTC. Its protein product is CASRRQGGGYTF.

The chain joins TRBV29-1 to TRBJ1-4; D unclear. This CDR3 comprises 15 residues. Germline CDR1 SQVTM, CDR2 ANQGSEA. The V gene lost 7 bases and the J gene lost 14 bases, with 29 bases spanning the gap. In DNA, the CDR3 is TGCAGCGCCTTTATACGGACGACGGCGGGTGGAGGGCTGTTTTTT. Amino acid sequence: CSAFIRTTAGGGLFF.

The V call is TRBV19, the J call TRBJ2-3; 14 bases are a match to TRBD2. This CDR3 is built from 17 residues. Germline CDR1 is LNHDA and CDR2 is SQIVND (reference sequence). The V segment lost 5 bases and the J segment 5 bases; nucleotides outside the gene matches: 9. The CDR3 region has the DNA TGTGCCAGTAGTCCAATGACTAGCGGGGGGGCAAGAGATACGCAGTATTTT. Its translation: CASSPMTSGGARDTQYF. Filled out from reference TRBV19 and TRBJ2-3, the complete variable domain reads DGGITQSPKYLFRKEGQNVTLSCEQNLNHDAMYWYRQDPGQGLRLIYYSQIVNDFQKGDIAEGYSVSREKKESFPLTVTSAQKNPTAFYLCASSPMTSGGARDTQYFGPGTRLTVL.

V usage is TRBV30 and J usage is TRBJ2-2, with 10 bases matching TRBD2. J gave up 3 bases and V 0 bases, and 4 bases lay outside the gene matches. This CDR3 contains 16 residues. Looked up from germline, CDR1 is GTSNPN and CDR2 is SVGIG (reference sequence). The CDR3: CAWSVRAGGDTGELFF. The CDR3 DNA reads TGTGCCTGGAGTGTGCGAGCGGGGGGGGACACCGGGGAGCTGTTTTTT.

This clone was seen just once. The chain links TRBV1 to TRBJ2-5; the table gives TRBD2 as D, unverified against the DNA. TRBV1 has pseudogene status. The CDR3 spans 17 residues. CDR3 nucleotides: TGCACCAGCAGCCAGGTTCCGAGCGGGGGTGACCAAGAGACCCAGTACTTC. Residues: CTSSQVPSGGDQETQYF.

This chain uses TRBV30 with TRBJ2-3; maybe TRBD2 (6 bases). The V end lost 7 bases, the J end lost 1 base, and 9 bases lay between the germline ends. The CDR3 has 12 amino acids. CDR1 GTSNPN and CDR2 SVGIG come from the germline V gene (reference sequence). CDR3 nucleotide sequence: TGTGCCTTTAGCGGTGGCACAGATACGCAGTATTTT. As protein: CAFSGGTDTQYF.

This clone came up a few times. This chain joins TRBV19 and TRBJ1-6, with 10 bases that match TRBD1. With 4 bases clipped from V and 6 bases from J, the junction kept 9 bases outside the gene matches. Germline CDR1 LNHDA, CDR2 SQIVND (reference sequence). CDR3 size: 17 residues. CDR3 DNA: TGTGCCAGTAGTAGAGACAGGGGGCGCCGAGGTAATTCACCCCTCCACTTT. This sequence encodes CASSRDRGRRGNSPLHF.

The chain combines TRBV3-1 (or the pseudogene TRBV3-2) with TRBJ2-7, with a weak D call TRBD1 (6 bases). The ends were cut back, 4 bases at V and 0 bases at J, with 10 bases in the middle. The CDR3 is made up of 14 amino acids. CDR1 LGHDT and CDR2 YNNKEL come from the germline V gene (reference sequence). The CDR3 region is CASSLYRDSYEQYF. The CDR3 DNA sequence: TGTGCCAGCAGCCTCTACAGGGACTCCTACGAGCAGTACTTC.

The CDR3 is CASSATLNTEAFF. The CDR3 bases are TGCGCCAGCAGTGCAACATTGAACACTGAAGCTTTCTTT. V and J are TRBV10-1 and TRBJ1-1, with D hard to call. The CDR3 spans 13 residues. The germline V gene encodes CDR1 WNHNN and CDR2 SYGVQD (reference sequence). With 4 bases removed from V and 0 bases from J, the gap between germline ends came to 6 bases.

The V gene is TRBV5-4, the J gene TRBJ2-2, with 9 bases that match TRBD2. The CDR3 runs to 17 residues. From germline, CDR1 is SGHNT and CDR2 YYREEE (reference sequence). V was clipped by 1 base and J by 5 bases; unmatched bases: 9. The CDR3 nucleotides read TGTGCCAGCAGCTTGCCCCTCCTAGCGGGGAGGACCGGGGAGCTGTTTTTT. This codes for CASSLPLLAGRTGELFF.

The gene calls are TRBV4-1 and TRBJ2-1; tentative D call: TRBD2 (5 bases). Germline V gene lookup returns CDR1 MGHRA and CDR2 YSYEKL. V gave up 1 base and J gave up 9 bases, with 25 bases separating them. The CDR3 sequence is 18 residues long. CDR3 bases: TGCGCCAGCAGCCAAGTACCCCCGGAGATTTACGGGGTGGGTGAGCAGTTCTTC. Protein: CASSQVPPEIYGVGEQFF.

The rearrangement uses TRBV6-5 and TRBJ2-6; D is uncertain. CDR1 and CDR2 from the germline V gene are MNHEY and SVGAGI. The CDR3 has 14 residues. The germline V and J ends were trimmed by 5 bases and 4 bases, with 9 bases remaining between them. The CDR3 protein is CASSPIRGANVLTF. As DNA, the CDR3 is TGTGCCAGCAGTCCAATCCGGGGGGCCAACGTCCTGACTTTC.

This clone came up once. The chain uses TRBV19 and TRBJ2-7; D perhaps matches TRBD1 (6 bases). The ends were cut back, 6 bases at V and 4 bases at J, with 13 bases in the middle. Germline lookup yields CDR1 LNHDA and CDR2 SQIVND (reference sequence). The CDR3 consists of 13 residues. The CDR3, as DNA: TGTGCCAGTAGCTTCTCACAGGGTTACGAGCAGTACTTC. Amino acid sequence: CASSFSQGYEQYF. The entire variable domain, with the rest obtained from reference TRBV19 and TRBJ2-7, is as follows: DGGITQSPKYLFRKEGQNVTLSCEQNLNHDAMYWYRQDPGQGLRLIYYSQIVNDFQKGDIAEGYSVSREKKESFPLTVTSAQKNPTAFYLCASSFSQGYEQYFGPGTRLTVT.

This clone was seen only once. The V and J genes are TRBV11-2 and TRBJ2-1, with 9 positions matching TRBD2. In germline, CDR1 is SGHAT, CDR2 FQNNGV. The J segment lost 3 bases and the V segment lost 3 bases, leaving 3 bases of the junction unmatched. The CDR3 has 15 residues. CDR3 sequence reads: CASSFLAGRYNEQFF. As DNA, the CDR3 is TGTGCCAGCAGCTTCCTAGCGGGGCGCTACAATGAGCAGTTCTTC.

The genes are TRBV6-5 and TRBJ1-6; 9 positions agree with TRBD1. This CDR3 contains 15 residues. Trimming at V came to 6 bases and at J to 6 bases, leaving 6 bases not matched to a gene. Looked up from germline, CDR1 is MNHEY and CDR2 is SVGAGI. CDR3 nucleotides: TGTGCCAGCAGACGCGGACAGGGGACTAATTCACCCCTCCACTTT. The encoded protein is CASRRGQGTNSPLHF.

V gene TRBV12-3 or TRBV12-4 combines with J gene TRBJ2-5; 8 nucleotides agree with TRBD1. Germline trimming cut 7 bases from V and 4 bases from J; bases unmatched to any gene: 5. The CDR3 consists of 13 residues. The CDR3 sequence: CASTWTGIETQYF. Written as DNA, the CDR3 is TGTGCCAGCACCTGGACAGGGATAGAGACCCAGTACTTC.

The chain has TRBV9 and TRBJ1-2, with D hard to call. The CDR3 covers 14 residues. Germline assignment: CDR1 SGDLS and CDR2 YYNGEE. Trimming took 0 bases from V and 3 from J, leaving 9 bases between them. Here the CDR3 reads CASSVGASDYGYTF. CDR3 coding DNA: TGTGCCAGCAGCGTAGGAGCAAGTGACTATGGCTACACCTTC.

The rearrangement uses TRBV5-1 and TRBJ2-7, with TRBD2 matching 7 bases. In germline, CDR1 is SGHRS, CDR2 YFSETQ. This CDR3 has 17 amino acids. V shed 2 bases and J 2 bases; nucleotides not matched to a gene: 13. The CDR3 here is CASSFSGVKRGTYEQYF. The CDR3 DNA reads TGCGCCAGCAGCTTCTCCGGAGTGAAGCGGGGTACCTACGAGCAGTACTTC.

This clone was seen only once. This chain joins TRBV6-2 or TRBV6-3 and TRBJ2-7; the match to TRBD1 covers 7 bases. Germline trimming cut 5 bases from V and 4 bases from J; bases unmatched to any gene: 5. This CDR3 spans 13 amino acids. The germline V gene encodes CDR1 MNHEY and CDR2 SVGEGT. The CDR3 reads CASSTGVPYEQYF. CDR3 coding DNA: TGTGCCAGCAGTACAGGGGTACCATACGAGCAGTACTTC.

The genes are TRBV7-6 and TRBJ2-6; D might be TRBD2 (5 bases). The CDR3 totals 20 residues. V lost 6 bases, J lost 0 bases, and 24 bases lay in between. CDR1 and CDR2 from the germline V gene are SGHVS and FNYEAQ. CDR3 DNA: TGTGCCAGCAGTCGCCGCGACCTTAGCGCTAGTGGCTCTGGGGCCAACGTCCTGACTTTC. Its translation is CASSRRDLSASGSGANVLTF.

The CDR3 spells CASSPMGEQFF. Written as DNA, the CDR3 is TGTGCCAGCAGTCCGATGGGCGAGCAGTTCTTC. The chain carries TRBV12-3 or TRBV12-4 and TRBJ2-1; unclear D gene. The germline V and J ends were trimmed by 5 bases and 10 bases, with 9 bases remaining between them. This CDR3 contains 11 residues.

V and J are TRBV14 and TRBJ1-2; no definite D call. The CDR3 covers 15 residues. Deletions cut 4 bases from V and 8 bases from J, with 20 bases between. Germline CDR1 reads SGHDN; CDR2 reads FVKESK. Here the CDR3 reads CASSPWRSMATGYTF. The CDR3 coding sequence is TGTGCCAGCAGCCCCTGGCGGTCTATGGCTACGGGCTACACCTTC.

The genes are TRBV6-6 and TRBJ1-3, with D perhaps matching TRBD1 (5 bases). The V end was cut by 0 bases, the J end by 4 bases, with 10 bases between. Germline V gives CDR1 MNHNY, CDR2 SVGAGI (reference sequence). The CDR3 runs 15 residues. Written as DNA, the CDR3 is TGTGCCAGCAGTTACTCTGCCCAGGGCGGAAACACCATATATTTT. Translation: CASSYSAQGGNTIYF.

Concerning this clone: Other DNA sequences in the sample encode the same CDR3. The V gene is TRBV9, the J gene TRBJ1-2, with D maybe TRBD1 (5 bases). This CDR3 has 15 residues. V shed 1 base and J shed 4 bases, with 14 bases lying between them. The germline CDR1 and CDR2 sequences are SGDLS and YYNGEE. The CDR3 loop is CASSVRQGGSYGYTF. The CDR3 DNA is TGTGCCAGCAGCGTAAGGCAGGGAGGCTCCTATGGCTACACCTTC.